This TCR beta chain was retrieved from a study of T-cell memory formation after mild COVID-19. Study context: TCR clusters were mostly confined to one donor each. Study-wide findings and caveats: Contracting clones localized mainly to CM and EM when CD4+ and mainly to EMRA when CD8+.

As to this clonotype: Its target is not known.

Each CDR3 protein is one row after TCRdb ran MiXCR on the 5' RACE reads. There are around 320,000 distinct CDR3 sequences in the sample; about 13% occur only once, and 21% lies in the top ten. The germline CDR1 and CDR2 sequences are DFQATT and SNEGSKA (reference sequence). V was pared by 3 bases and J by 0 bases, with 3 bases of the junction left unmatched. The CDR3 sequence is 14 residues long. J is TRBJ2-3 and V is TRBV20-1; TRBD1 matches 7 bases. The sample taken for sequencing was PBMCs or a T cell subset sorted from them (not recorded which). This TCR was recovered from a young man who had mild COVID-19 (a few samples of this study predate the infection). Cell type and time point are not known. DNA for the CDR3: TGCAGTGCTAGGGGGACAGCTAGCACAGATACGCAGTATTTT. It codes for CSARGTASTDTQYF.